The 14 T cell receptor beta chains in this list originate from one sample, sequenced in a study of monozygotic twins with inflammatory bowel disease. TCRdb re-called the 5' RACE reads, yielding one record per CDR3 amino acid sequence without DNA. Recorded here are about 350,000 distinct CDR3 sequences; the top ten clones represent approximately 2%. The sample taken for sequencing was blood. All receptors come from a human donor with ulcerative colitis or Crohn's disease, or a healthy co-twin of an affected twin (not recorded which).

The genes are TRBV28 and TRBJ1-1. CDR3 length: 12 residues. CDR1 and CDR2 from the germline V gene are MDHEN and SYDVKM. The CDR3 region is CASSSQVYKAFF.

The CDR3 sequence: CSARESGSYTEAFF. The V gene is TRBV20-1, the J gene TRBJ1-1. The CDR3 sequence is 14 residues long. Looked up from germline, CDR1 is DFQATT and CDR2 is SNEGSKA (reference sequence).

This CDR3 is CASSGDSHQETQYF. J is TRBJ2-5 and V is TRBV5-1. The germline V gene has CDR1 SGHRS and CDR2 YFSETQ. This CDR3 is built from 14 residues.

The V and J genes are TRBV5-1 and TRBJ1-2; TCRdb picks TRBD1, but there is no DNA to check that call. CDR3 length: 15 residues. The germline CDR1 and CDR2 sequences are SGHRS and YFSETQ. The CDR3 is CASSLDGQKSGGYTF.

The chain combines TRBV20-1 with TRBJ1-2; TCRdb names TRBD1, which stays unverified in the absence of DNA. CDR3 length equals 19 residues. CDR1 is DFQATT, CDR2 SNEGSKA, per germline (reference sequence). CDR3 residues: CSARDQARARTAQGYGYTF.

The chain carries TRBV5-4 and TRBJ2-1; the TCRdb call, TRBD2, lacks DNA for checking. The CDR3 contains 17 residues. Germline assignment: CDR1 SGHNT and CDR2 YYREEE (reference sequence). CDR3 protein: CASSLLVQGRANNEQFF.

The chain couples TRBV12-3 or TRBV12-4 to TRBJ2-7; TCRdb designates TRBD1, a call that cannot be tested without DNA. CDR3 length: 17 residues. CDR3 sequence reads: CASSPPTFGGSSYEQYF.

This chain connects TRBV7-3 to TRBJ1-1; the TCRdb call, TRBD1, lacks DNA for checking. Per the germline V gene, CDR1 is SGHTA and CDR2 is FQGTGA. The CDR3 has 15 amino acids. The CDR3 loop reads CASSLSSGGLAEAFF.

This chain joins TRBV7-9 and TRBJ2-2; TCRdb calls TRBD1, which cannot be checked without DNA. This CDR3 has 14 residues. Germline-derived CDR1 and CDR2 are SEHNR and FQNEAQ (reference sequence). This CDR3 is CASSFEPVTGELFF.

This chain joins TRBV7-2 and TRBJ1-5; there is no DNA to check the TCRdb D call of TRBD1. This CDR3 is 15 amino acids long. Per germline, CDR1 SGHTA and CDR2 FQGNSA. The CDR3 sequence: CASSFYRGPDQPQHF.

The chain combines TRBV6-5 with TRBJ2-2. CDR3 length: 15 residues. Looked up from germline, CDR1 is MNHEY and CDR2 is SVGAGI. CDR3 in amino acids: CASSYSIAQTGELFF.

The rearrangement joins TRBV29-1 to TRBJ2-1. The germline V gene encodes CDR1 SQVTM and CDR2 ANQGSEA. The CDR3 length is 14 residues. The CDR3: CSVVAVSSYNEQFF.

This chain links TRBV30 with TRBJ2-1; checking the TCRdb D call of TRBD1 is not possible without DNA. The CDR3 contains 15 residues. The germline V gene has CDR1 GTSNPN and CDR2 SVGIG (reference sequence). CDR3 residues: CAWRSPGQTGNEQFF.

CDR3 in amino acids: CASSYPGTSGQETQYF. V usage is TRBV7-2 and J usage is TRBJ2-5; as DNA is missing, the TRBD2 call by TCRdb cannot be tested. This CDR3 is built from 16 residues. Germline CDR1 and CDR2: SGHTA and FQGNSA.